This T cell receptor beta chain is from a study of blood T cell repertoires in COVID-19. Study in general: From T cells, B-cell-depleted T cells, or PBMCs came the material, which was cDNA or gDNA.

Trimming stripped 2 bases from V and 1 base from J, with 14 bases between. Germline V gene sequence: CDR1 MNHEY, CDR2 SVGAGI. The CDR3 is 16 residues long. Some clones are missing from TCRdb's copy, which holds only in-frame ones; the method was immunoSEQ multiplex PCR. The sample includes about 270,000 clones, roughly nine tenths of them seen just once. The source of this sequence is a man aged 45-65 years with acute or convalescent COVID-19. J is TRBJ1-1 and V is TRBV6-5, with a possible D match to TRBD1 (5 bases). The sample taken for sequencing was peripheral blood. The CDR3 here is CASSYPRAGGNTEAFF. CDR3 bases: TGTGCCAGCAGTTACCCCAGGGCGGGAGGGAACACTGAAGCTTTCTTT.